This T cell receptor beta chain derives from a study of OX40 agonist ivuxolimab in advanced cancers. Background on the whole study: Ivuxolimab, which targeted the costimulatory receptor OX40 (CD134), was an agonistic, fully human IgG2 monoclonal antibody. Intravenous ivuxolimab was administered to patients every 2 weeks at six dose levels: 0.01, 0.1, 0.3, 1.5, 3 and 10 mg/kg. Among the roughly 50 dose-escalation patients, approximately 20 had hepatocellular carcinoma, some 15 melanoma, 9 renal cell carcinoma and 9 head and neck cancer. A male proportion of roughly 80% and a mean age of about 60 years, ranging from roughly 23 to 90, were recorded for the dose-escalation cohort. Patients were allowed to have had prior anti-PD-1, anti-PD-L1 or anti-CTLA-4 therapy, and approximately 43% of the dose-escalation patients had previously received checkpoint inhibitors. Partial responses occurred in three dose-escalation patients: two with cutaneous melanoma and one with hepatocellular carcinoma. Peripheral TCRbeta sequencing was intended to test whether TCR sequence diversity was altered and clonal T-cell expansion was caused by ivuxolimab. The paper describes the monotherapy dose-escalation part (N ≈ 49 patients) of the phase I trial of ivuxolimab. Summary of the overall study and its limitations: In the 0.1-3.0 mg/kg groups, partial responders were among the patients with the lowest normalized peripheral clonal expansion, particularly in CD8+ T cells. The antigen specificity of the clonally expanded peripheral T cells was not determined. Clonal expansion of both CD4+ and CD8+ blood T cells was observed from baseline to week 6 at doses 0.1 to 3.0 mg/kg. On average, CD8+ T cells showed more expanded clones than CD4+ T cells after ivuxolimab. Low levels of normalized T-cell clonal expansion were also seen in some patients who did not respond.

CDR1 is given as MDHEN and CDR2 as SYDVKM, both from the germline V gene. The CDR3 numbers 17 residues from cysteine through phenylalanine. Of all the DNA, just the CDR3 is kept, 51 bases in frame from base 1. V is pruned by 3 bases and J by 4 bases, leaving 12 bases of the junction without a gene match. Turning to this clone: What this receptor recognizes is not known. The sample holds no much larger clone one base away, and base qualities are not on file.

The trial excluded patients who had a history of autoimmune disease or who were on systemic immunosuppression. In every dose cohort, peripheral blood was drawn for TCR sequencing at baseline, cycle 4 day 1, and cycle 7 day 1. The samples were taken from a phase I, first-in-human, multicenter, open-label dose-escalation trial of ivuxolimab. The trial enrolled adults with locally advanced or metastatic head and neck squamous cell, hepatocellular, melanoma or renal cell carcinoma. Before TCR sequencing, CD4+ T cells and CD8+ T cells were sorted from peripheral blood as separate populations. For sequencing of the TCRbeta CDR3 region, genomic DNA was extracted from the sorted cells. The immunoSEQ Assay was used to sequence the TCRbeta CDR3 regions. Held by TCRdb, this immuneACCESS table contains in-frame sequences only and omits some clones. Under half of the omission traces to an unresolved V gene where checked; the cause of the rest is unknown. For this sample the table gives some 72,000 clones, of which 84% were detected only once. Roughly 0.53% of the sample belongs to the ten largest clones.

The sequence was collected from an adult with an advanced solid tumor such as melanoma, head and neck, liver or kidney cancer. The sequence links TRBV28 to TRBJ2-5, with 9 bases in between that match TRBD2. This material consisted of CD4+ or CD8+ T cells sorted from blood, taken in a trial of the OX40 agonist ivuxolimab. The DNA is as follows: TGTGCCAGCAGTTTCCACTCGACTAGCGGCGAGGGAGAGACCCAGTACTTC. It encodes CASSFHSTSGEGETQYF.